This TCR beta chain was recovered during a study of CD8 T cells in Susac syndrome. The V end lost 2 bases, the J end lost 10 bases, and 8 bases lay between the germline ends. The length of the CDR3 is 12 residues. Germline assignment: CDR1 KGHDR and CDR2 SFDVKD. Reverse transcription of roughly 0.5 to 1 ug RNA was carried out with random hexamers. TCRdb passed the immunoSEQ multiplex PCR reads through MiXCR, listing each CDR3 protein once. This table holds about 280,000 distinct CDR3 sequences, approximately 84% found once. The origin of this receptor is a human donor with multiple sclerosis. The sample taken for sequencing was CD8+ T cells from PBMCs. The chain employs TRBV24-1 and TRBJ2-1, with D unclear. CDR3 sequence: CATSDSGWEQFF. The CDR3 DNA reads as TGTGCCACCAGTGATTCGGGCTGGGAGCAGTTCTTC.